The T cell receptor beta chain under discussion was sequenced for a study of T cell responses to AZD1222 COVID-19 vaccine. As to this clone: As yet, its antigen is unknown.

Measured with immunoSEQ multiplex PCR; TCRdb has only the in-frame clones, and not every one. Among some 120,000 clones listed, approximately 85% were seen once. CDR3 length equals 18 residues. Trimming took 6 bases from V and 2 from J, leaving 23 bases between them. Germline V lookup: CDR1 MDHEN, CDR2 SYDVKM. Broader study findings: Most donors were white British and more were female, and clonal diversity was possibly underestimated.

The chain uses TRBV28 and TRBJ2-1, with D tentatively TRBD1 or TRBD2 (6 bases each). The origin of this receptor is an adult in good health. Here the sequenced sample was peripheral blood, taken on day 0 of AZD1222 vaccination. In nucleotides, the CDR3 is TGTGCCAGCAGATTTAGCCCCAGCCCCGGGGGCCCCTACAATGAGCAGTTCTTC. The encoded protein is CASRFSPSPGGPYNEQFF.